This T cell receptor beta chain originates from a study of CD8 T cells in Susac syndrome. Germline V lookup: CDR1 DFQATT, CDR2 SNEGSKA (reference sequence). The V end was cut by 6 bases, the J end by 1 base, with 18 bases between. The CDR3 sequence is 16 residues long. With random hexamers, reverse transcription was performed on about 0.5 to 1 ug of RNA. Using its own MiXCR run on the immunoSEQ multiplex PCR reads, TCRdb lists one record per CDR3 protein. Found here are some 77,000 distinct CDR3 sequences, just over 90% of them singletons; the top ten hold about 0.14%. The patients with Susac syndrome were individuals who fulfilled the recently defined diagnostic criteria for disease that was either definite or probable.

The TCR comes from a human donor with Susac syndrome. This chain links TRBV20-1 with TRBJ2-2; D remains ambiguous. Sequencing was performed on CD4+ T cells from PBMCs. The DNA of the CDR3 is TGCAGTGCCATAGATCTAGTTTGGGGGAACACCGGGGAGCTGTTTTTT. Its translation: CSAIDLVWGNTGELFF.